This entry lists 12 T cell receptor beta chains sequenced from one sample in a study of regulatory T cells in long-lasting Graves disease (dated by TCRdb to the early 2020s). Library prep was done by multiplex PCR. Data came from an Illumina HiSeq 4000. CDR3 regions were amplified by Arm-PCR with iRepertoire HTBI primers to construct TCR beta libraries. TCRdb reprocessing: public reads trimmed at Q25 with fastp, clones called with MiXCR, in-frame beta chains kept. Every distinct CDR3 protein forms one entry, paired with its most common genes and DNA. This sample has 350,000 to 450,000 distinct CDR3 sequences in its table, and 14% to 15% of those were observed once. The ten most abundant clones make up around 17% of the sample. This sample's time point label indicates: newly diagnosed GD, antithyroid drugs for less than 3 months. For both TCR sequencing and RNA sequencing, RNA was extracted from PBMCs in TRIzol.

The sample was also linked to a second study, of T cells in Graves' hyperthyroidism and ophthalmopathy.

The specimen was peripheral blood mononuclear cells (PBMCs), collected at new diagnosis, from a patient treated with antithyroid drugs. Receptors originate from a woman in her twenties or thirties with Graves disease. Donor details come from another sample of the same person, matched by shared clones.

This clonotype was seen at least ten times. The CDR3 spells CASSTSGEETQYF. DNA of the CDR3: TGTGCCAGTAGCACTAGCGGAGAAGAGACCCAGTACTTC. The chain carries TRBV19 and TRBJ2-5; TRBD2 agrees at 8 bases. Trimming cost V 6 bases and J 3 bases; bases outside gene matches: 3. The CDR3 runs 13 residues. CDR1 and CDR2 from the germline V gene are LNHDA and SQIVND (reference sequence).

This clonotype was counted only a few times. This chain joins TRBV7-2 and TRBJ2-2; D is unresolved. This CDR3 has 14 amino acids. V was clipped by 0 bases and J by 5 bases, with 7 bases between them. Germline assignment: CDR1 SGHTA and CDR2 FQGNSA. The CDR3 protein is CASSLAAGTGELFF. The CDR3 coding sequence is TGTGCCAGCAGCTTAGCGGCCGGGACCGGGGAGCTGTTTTTT. The full variable domain, rest sourced from reference TRBV7-2 and TRBJ2-2, is GAGVSQSPSNKVTEKGKDVELRCDPISGHTALYWYRQSLGQGLEFLIYFQGNSAPDKSGLPSDRFSAERTGGSVSTLTIQRTQQEDSAVYLCASSLAAGTGELFFGEGSRLTVL.

This clonotype was seen ten or more times. V and J are TRBV5-1 and TRBJ2-7; D is uncertain. This CDR3 is built from 12 residues. Trimming shortened V by 4 bases and J by 6 bases, and 11 bases separated the two germline ends. The germline gives CDR1 SGHRS, CDR2 YFSETQ. CDR3 loop: CASSLGDGEQYF. The DNA of the CDR3 is TGCGCCAGCAGCCTGGGCGACGGCGAGCAGTACTTC.

This clonotype was observed at least ten times. CDR3 protein: CASSRAGGAGAMNTEAFF. The CDR3 DNA follows: TGTGCCAGCAGTCGGGCCGGGGGCGCTGGCGCCATGAACACTGAAGCTTTCTTT. The chain has TRBV12-3 or TRBV12-4 and TRBJ1-1, with a possible D match to TRBD1 (6 bases). V was shortened by 5 bases and J by 0 bases, with 22 bases between the two germline ends. CDR3 length: 18 amino acids.

This clonotype showed up just a few times. The gene calls are TRBV6-2 or TRBV6-3 and TRBJ1-1; D remains unclear. The CDR3 extends over 17 amino acids. Germline V gene sequence: CDR1 MNHEY, CDR2 SVGEGT. V shed 0 bases and J shed 2 bases, with 16 bases lying between them. The CDR3 DNA sequence: TGTGCCAGCAGTTACTCGGGGTGGTCGGTTGACAACACTGAAGCTTTCTTT. Its translation: CASSYSGWSVDNTEAFF.

This clonotype was counted many times. The gene calls are TRBV20-1 and TRBJ1-1; no definite D call. CDR1 DFQATT and CDR2 SNEGSKA come from the germline V gene (reference sequence). With 8 bases removed from V and 6 bases from J, the gap between germline ends came to 22 bases. This CDR3 is 14 amino acids long. The CDR3 DNA reads as TGCAGTTCTAAAAAGGTTGACGAGGTTCCTGAAGCTTTCTTT. Translation gives CSSKKVDEVPEAFF.

In this sample, this clonotype turned up many times. The V call is TRBV28, the J call TRBJ2-3; TRBD1 matches 8 bases. CDR3 length equals 14 residues. Trimming at V came to 4 bases and at J to 4 bases, leaving 4 bases not matched to a gene. The germline V gene encodes CDR1 MDHEN and CDR2 SYDVKM. In nucleotides, the CDR3 is TGTGCCAGCAGTTCCGGGACAGGTTCAGATACGCAGTATTTT. This codes for CASSSGTGSDTQYF. Filled out from reference TRBV28 and TRBJ2-3, the complete variable domain reads DVKVTQSSRYLVKRTGEKVFLECVQDMDHENMFWYRQDPGLGLRLIYFSYDVKMKEKGDIPEGYSVSREKKERFSLILESASTNQTSMYLCASSSGTGSDTQYFGPGTRLTVL.

Only a few counts were recorded for this clonotype. V and J are TRBV2 and TRBJ1-2; D is undetermined. The CDR3 covers 15 residues. V was pared by 6 bases and J by 0 bases, with 14 bases between. Germline loops: CDR1 SNHLY, CDR2 FYNNEI. CDR3 nucleotides: TGTGCCAGCAGGTCAGACCTCGTCGCTAACTATGGCTACACCTTC. Encoded protein: CASRSDLVANYGYTF.

As concerns this clonotype: A much larger clone sits a single nucleotide away, making a read error possible. The CDR3 region is CATSDPGGPDTGELFF. CDR3 bases: TGTGCCACCAGTGATCCCGGAGGGCCGGACACCGGGGAGCTGTTTTTT. The rearrangement uses TRBV24-1 and TRBJ2-2, with TRBD2 as a possible D gene (6 bases). Germline CDR1 KGHDR, CDR2 SFDVKD. V lost 3 bases to trimming and J lost 3 bases, with 13 bases between them. This CDR3 is 16 amino acids long.

This clonotype was found many times. CDR3 nucleotide sequence: TGTGCCTGGCTAAGGAAGGGGGCGATGAACACTGAAGCTTTCTTT. Translated, it gives CAWLRKGAMNTEAFF. The chain combines TRBV30 with TRBJ1-1, with TRBD1 identical over 7 bases. The CDR3 consists of 15 residues. With 5 bases clipped from V and 0 bases from J, the junction kept 9 bases outside the gene matches. Germline V lookup: CDR1 GTSNPN, CDR2 SVGIG (reference sequence).

This clonotype has at least ten counts. This chain uses TRBV12-3 or TRBV12-4 with TRBJ2-5, with TRBD1 as a possible D gene (5 bases). The V gene lost 1 base and the J gene lost 5 bases, with 11 bases spanning the gap. This CDR3 contains 14 residues. The CDR3 DNA reads as TGTGCCAGCAGTTTAGAAGGGGTTGGGGAGACCCAGTACTTC. Protein: CASSLEGVGETQYF.

This clonotype has only a few counts. This chain uses TRBV18 with TRBJ1-1; D is unresolved. CDR1 and CDR2 (germline): KGHSH, LQKENI. The CDR3 spans 15 residues. The V end was cut by 2 bases, the J end by 0 bases, with 10 bases between. Here the CDR3 DNA reads TGTGCCAGCTCACCAGTTCTGGGGATGAACACTGAAGCTTTCTTT. Translation: CASSPVLGMNTEAFF.